These T cell receptor beta chains were read from a single sample in a study of cytomegalovirus exposure and HLA in healthy donors. Sequenced by immunoSEQ multiplex PCR; TCRdb stores in-frame clones only, minus some. Of 110,000 to 150,000 clones listed, over 80% were seen once; the top ten hold about 3.7%. Sequenced material: PBMCs. The origin of the receptors is a male donor in good health and CMV-seronegative. CDR3s include the opening cysteine and the closing phenylalanine or tryptophan. A D gene is named only where the DNA matches it firmly. The size of a clone is reported for some rows only, either as once, few or many, or as a class for expanded clones.

size,V,D,J,CDR3,DNA
-,TRBV5-1,-,TRBJ2-7,CASSLEGGYEQYF,TGCGCCAGCAGCTTGGAAGGGGGCTACGAGCAGTACTTC
once,TRBV4-1,-,TRBJ2-5,CASSSHPSRGETQYF,TGCGCCAGCAGCTCTCATCCCTCTAGGGGGGAGACCCAGTACTTC
-,TRBV5-1,TRBD1,TRBJ2-2,CASTGQGRRELFF,TGCGCCAGCACTGGACAGGGGAGAAGGGAGCTGTTTTTT
-,TRBV13,-,TRBJ2-5,CASSLGTDGETQYF,TGTGCCAGCAGCTTAGGGACAGACGGTGAGACCCAGTACTTC
once,TRBV7-9,TRBD1,TRBJ1-1,CASSPGTGREAFF,TGTGCCAGCAGCCCCGGGACAGGGCGCGAAGCTTTCTTT
-,TRBV11-2,TRBD1,TRBJ1-2,CASSLDRGRGYTF,TGTGCCAGCAGCTTAGACAGGGGGAGAGGCTACACCTTC
-,TRBV18,-,TRBJ1-2,CASSPREEPSYGYTF,TGTGCCAGCTCACCCCGGGAGGAGCCCTCATATGGCTACACCTTC
-,TRBV14,-,TRBJ1-6,CASSAEPGLFLHF,TGTGCCAGCAGCGCAGAGCCGGGACTCTTCCTCCACTTT
-,TRBV7-8,TRBD2,TRBJ2-7,CASRDLTSGDPYEQYF,TGTGCCAGCAGAGATCTCACTAGCGGGGACCCCTACGAGCAGTACTTC
-,TRBV6-1,TRBD2,TRBJ2-3,CASLEASGLTDTQYF,TGTGCCAGCTTGGAGGCTAGCGGGCTAACAGATACGCAGTATTTT
-,TRBV7-9,TRBD2,TRBJ2-1,CASSVLTSGRAYNEQFF,TGTGCCAGCAGCGTCCTGACTAGCGGGAGGGCCTACAATGAGCAGTTCTTC
-,TRBV28,TRBD1,TRBJ1-4,CASRGQGNEKLFF,TGTGCCAGCAGGGGACAGGGTAATGAAAAACTGTTTTTT
-,TRBV2,-,TRBJ1-1,CASRLLMNTEAFF,TGTGCCAGCAGACTCCTTATGAACACTGAAGCTTTCTTT
-,TRBV7-6,TRBD1,TRBJ1-2,CASSPRQGRGGYTF,TGTGCCAGCAGCCCTCGACAGGGAAGAGGGGGCTACACCTTC
-,TRBV20-1,-,TRBJ2-1,CSAQGVNEQFF,TGCAGTGCCCAAGGGGTGAATGAGCAGTTCTTC
few,TRBV7-9,TRBD1,TRBJ2-7,CASSLGRTGFYEQYF,TGTGCCAGCAGCTTAGGAAGGACAGGGTTCTACGAGCAGTACTTC
once,TRBV19,TRBD1,TRBJ1-1,CASSSQGGSEAFF,TGTGCCAGTAGTTCACAGGGGGGGTCTGAAGCTTTCTTT
-,TRBV7-9,-,TRBJ1-2,CASSSTGPYGYTF,TGTGCCAGCAGCTCAACAGGGCCATATGGCTACACCTTC
-,TRBV7-2,-,TRBJ2-7,CASSLSGGTYEQYF,TGTGCCAGCAGCTTGAGTGGCGGGACCTACGAGCAGTACTTC
-,TRBV19,TRBD1,TRBJ2-7,CASSRTGSYEQYF,TGTGCCAGTAGTCGGACAGGCTCCTACGAGCAGTACTTC
-,TRBV9,TRBD2,TRBJ2-3,CASSVGGSADTQYF,TGTGCCAGCAGCGTAGGCGGGAGCGCAGATACGCAGTATTTT
-,TRBV19,-,TRBJ1-1,CASNLAQVNTEAFF,TGTGCCAGTAACCTGGCCCAAGTGAACACTGAAGCTTTCTTT
few,TRBV9,-,TRBJ2-3,CASSGDADTQYF,TGTGCCAGCAGTGGAGACGCAGATACGCAGTATTTT
-,TRBV4-3,-,TRBJ1-3,CASSQGRNSGNTIYF,TGCGCCAGCAGCCAAGGGCGGAACTCTGGAAACACCATATATTTT
-,TRBV7-6,TRBD1,TRBJ1-2,CATGDRGYGYTF,TGTGCCACCGGGGACAGGGGCTATGGCTACACCTTC
-,TRBV28,TRBD2,TRBJ2-1,CASSLIRTSGWESNEQFF,TGTGCCAGCAGTCTTATTCGGACTAGCGGGTGGGAATCCAATGAGCAGTTCTTC
-,TRBV7-8,-,TRBJ2-3,CASSSFGKSTDTQYF,TGTGCCAGTAGCTCATTCGGGAAGAGCACAGATACGCAGTATTTT
-,TRBV6-5,-,TRBJ2-4,CASSYSLGGKGNIQYF,TGTGCCAGCAGTTACTCCTTAGGCGGGAAGGGGAACATTCAGTACTTC
-,TRBV29-1,TRBD1,TRBJ1-1,CSVDRGQGSGTEAFF,TGCAGCGTTGACAGGGGGCAGGGGAGTGGTACTGAAGCTTTCTTT
-,TRBV30,-,TRBJ1-3,CACPVSGNTIYF,TGTGCCTGCCCTGTCTCTGGAAACACCATATATTTT
-,TRBV7-6,-,TRBJ1-2,CASSPAAGATGYTF,TGTGCCAGCAGCCCTGCGGCGGGGGCGACCGGCTACACCTTC
-,TRBV5-1,TRBD2,TRBJ2-3,CASSWGTSGAPDTQYF,TGCGCCAGCAGCTGGGGGACTAGCGGGGCCCCAGATACGCAGTATTTT
-,TRBV6-5,TRBD1,TRBJ2-5,CASSFAGGFQETQYF,TGTGCCAGCAGTTTCGCAGGGGGCTTCCAAGAGACCCAGTACTTC
-,TRBV4-1,TRBD1,TRBJ2-1,CASRRGTGAGNEQFF,TGCGCCAGCAGACGTGGGACAGGGGCGGGAAATGAGCAGTTCTTC
-,TRBV6-1,-,TRBJ1-5,CASSESRVSQPQHF,TGTGCCAGCAGTGAATCTCGGGTCTCACAGCCCCAGCATTTT
-,TRBV4-1,TRBD1,TRBJ2-7,CASSPYGQGTYEQYF,TGCGCCAGCAGCCCTTATGGACAGGGCACTTACGAGCAGTACTTC
once,TRBV19,TRBD1,TRBJ1-3,CASSPRTGGTGNTIYF,TGTGCCAGTAGCCCACGGACAGGGGGGACTGGAAACACCATATATTTT
-,TRBV15,-,TRBJ1-3,CATSGGTDGNTIYF,TGTGCCACCAGCGGGGGGACGGACGGAAACACCATATATTTT
-,TRBV9,TRBD1,TRBJ1-6,CASSVVYRGLGDNSPLHF,TGTGCCAGCAGCGTAGTTTACAGGGGGCTCGGGGATAATTCACCCCTCCACTTT
-,TRBV2,TRBD2,TRBJ2-2,CASSRGGRSTGELFF,TGTGCCAGCAGCCGCGGGGGGCGATCCACCGGGGAGCTGTTTTTT
-,TRBV15,-,TRBJ2-4,CATSRDQGFGAKNIQYF,TGTGCCACCAGTAGGGATCAGGGATTTGGAGCCAAAAACATTCAGTACTTC
-,TRBV9,TRBD1,TRBJ1-3,CASSAWTGPKLSGNTIYF,TGTGCCAGCAGCGCGTGGACAGGACCAAAGTTATCTGGAAACACCATATATTTT